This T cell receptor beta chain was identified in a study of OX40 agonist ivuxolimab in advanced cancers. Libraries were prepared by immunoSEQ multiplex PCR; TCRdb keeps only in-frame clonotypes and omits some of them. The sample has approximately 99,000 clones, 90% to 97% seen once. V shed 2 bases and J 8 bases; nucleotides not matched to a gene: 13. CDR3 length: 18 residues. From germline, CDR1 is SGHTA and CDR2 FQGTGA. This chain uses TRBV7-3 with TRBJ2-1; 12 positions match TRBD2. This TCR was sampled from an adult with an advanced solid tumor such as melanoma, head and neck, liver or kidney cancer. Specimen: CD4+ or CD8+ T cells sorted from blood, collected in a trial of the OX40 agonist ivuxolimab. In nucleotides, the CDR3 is TGTGCCAGCAGCTTACTAGCGGGAGGGCCATCTTTAACAGATGAGCAGTTCTTC. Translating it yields CASSLLAGGPSLTDEQFF.